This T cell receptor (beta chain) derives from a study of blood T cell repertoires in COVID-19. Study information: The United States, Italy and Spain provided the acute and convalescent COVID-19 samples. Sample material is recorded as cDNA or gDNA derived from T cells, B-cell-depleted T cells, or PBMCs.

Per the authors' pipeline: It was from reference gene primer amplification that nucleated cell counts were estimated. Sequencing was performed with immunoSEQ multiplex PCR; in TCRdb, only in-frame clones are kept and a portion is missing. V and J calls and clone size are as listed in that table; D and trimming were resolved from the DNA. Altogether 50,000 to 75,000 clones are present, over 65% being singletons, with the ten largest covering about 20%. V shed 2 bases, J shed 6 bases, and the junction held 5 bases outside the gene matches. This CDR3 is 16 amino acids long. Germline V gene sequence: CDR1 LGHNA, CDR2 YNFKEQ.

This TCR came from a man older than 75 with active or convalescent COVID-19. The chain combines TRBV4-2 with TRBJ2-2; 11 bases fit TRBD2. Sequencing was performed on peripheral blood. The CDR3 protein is CASSQLAGGLSGELFF. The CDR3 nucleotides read TGTGCCAGCAGCCAACTAGCGGGGGGCCTCTCCGGGGAGCTGTTTTTT.